These 21 T cell receptor beta chains came from one sample sequenced in a study of T cell responses to AZD1222 COVID-19 vaccine. Assay: immunoSEQ multiplex PCR; the TCRdb copy retains only in-frame clones and omits some. Among around 120,000 clones, about 89% were seen once, and the ten largest hold around 10%. The sample here was peripheral blood, taken on day 0 of MenACWY control vaccination. All receptors derive from an adult in good health.

The V gene is TRBV12-3 or TRBV12-4, the J gene TRBJ1-2, with a possible D match to TRBD1 (5 bases). This CDR3 region has 13 residues. V lost 2 bases to trimming and J lost 3 bases, with 7 bases between them. The CDR3 is CASSLSGYYGYTF. The CDR3 nucleotides read TGTGCCAGCAGTTTATCAGGGTACTATGGCTACACCTTC.

The V call is TRBV5-1, the J call TRBJ2-7; the D is unclear. The CDR3 sequence is 14 residues long. Germline loops: CDR1 SGHRS, CDR2 YFSETQ. The V end lost 4 bases, the J end lost 1 base, and 12 bases lay between the germline ends. The CDR3: CASSGVAQSYEQYF. CDR3 DNA sequence: TGCGCCAGCAGCGGTGTAGCTCAATCCTACGAGCAGTACTTC.

This chain links TRBV9 with TRBJ1-5; TRBD1 matches 7 bases. The CDR3 consists of 16 residues. The V segment lost 2 bases and the J segment 2 bases; nucleotides outside the gene matches: 7. Germline CDR1 reads SGDLS; CDR2 reads YYNGEE. The CDR3 loop reads CASSVTGEVGNQPQHF. The CDR3, as DNA: TGTGCCAGCAGCGTCACAGGGGAGGTCGGCAATCAGCCCCAGCATTTT.

This chain joins TRBV4-1 and TRBJ1-2, with TRBD1 matching 9 bases. The CDR3 extends over 16 amino acids. V lost 4 bases to trimming and J lost 3 bases; unmatched junction nucleotides: 9. Germline V gene lookup returns CDR1 MGHRA and CDR2 YSYEKL. The DNA for the CDR3 is TGCGCCAGCAGCCCCTTGGGACAGGGACGGTACTATGGCTACACCTTC. Residues: CASSPLGQGRYYGYTF.

V gene TRBV3-1 (or the pseudogene TRBV3-2) combines with J gene TRBJ2-3; weak D call: TRBD1 (5 bases). The germline V and J ends were trimmed by 4 bases and 4 bases, with 12 bases remaining between them. This CDR3 has 14 amino acids. Germline V CDR1 and CDR2: LGHDT, YNNKEL (reference sequence). This CDR3 is CASSPQGGADTQYF. The DNA for the CDR3 is TGTGCCAGCAGCCCCCAGGGCGGCGCAGATACGCAGTATTTT.

This chain links TRBV7-2 with TRBJ2-3, with D unresolved. CDR3 length equals 14 residues. Between the trimmed V and J ends, which lost 4 bases and 2 bases, there was a span of 10 bases. Germline loops: CDR1 SGHTA, CDR2 FQGNSA. Here the CDR3 DNA reads TGTGCCAGCAGCTCCCCTGGCATCACAGATACGCAGTATTTT. Translating gives CASSSPGITDTQYF. The variable domain in full, completed from reference TRBV7-2 and TRBJ2-3, reads GAGVSQSPSNKVTEKGKDVELRCDPISGHTALYWYRQSLGQGLEFLIYFQGNSAPDKSGLPSDRFSAERTGGSVSTLTIQRTQQEDSAVYLCASSSPGITDTQYFGPGTRLTVL.

The rearrangement uses TRBV3-1 (or the pseudogene TRBV3-2) and TRBJ1-2; D gene unclear. Per germline, CDR1 LGHDT and CDR2 YNNKEL (reference sequence). V lost 2 bases and J lost 12, with 19 bases in between. CDR3 length: 14 residues. DNA for the CDR3: TGTGCCAGCAGCCAATGGAGCCAAGTAGACGGTCACACCTTC. It translates to CASSQWSQVDGHTF.

The CDR3 reads CASSPWVAEYNEQFF. The CDR3 DNA is TGTGCCAGCAGCCCGTGGGTAGCGGAATACAATGAGCAGTTCTTC. The rearrangement joins TRBV3-1 (or the pseudogene TRBV3-2) to TRBJ2-1; TRBD2 is a possible D gene (6 bases). V was pared by 4 bases and J by 4 bases, with 14 bases between. Germline V lookup: CDR1 LGHDT, CDR2 YNNKEL (reference sequence). The CDR3 has 15 residues.

This chain joins TRBV24-1 and TRBJ2-2, with 7 bases identical to TRBD2. The CDR3 is made up of 18 amino acids. Germline trimming cut 3 bases from V and 1 base from J; bases unmatched to any gene: 10. Germline V gives CDR1 KGHDR, CDR2 SFDVKD. The CDR3 loop reads CATSDTRHPSGNTGELFF. The CDR3 nucleotides are TGTGCCACCAGTGATACCCGCCATCCTAGCGGGAACACCGGGGAGCTGTTTTTT.

The chain couples TRBV7-2 to TRBJ1-3; 10 bases fit TRBD1. CDR1 and CDR2 from the germline V gene are SGHTA and FQGNSA. With V trimmed by 1 base and J by 3 bases, 3 bases remained unmatched. This CDR3 contains 16 residues. CDR3 nucleotide sequence: TGTGCCAGCAGCTTAGTGTGGGACAGGGGTGGAAACACCATATATTTT. This codes for CASSLVWDRGGNTIYF.

The CDR3 nucleotides are TGTGCCAGTGTGGCCCAGGGAACAACCGGCAATCAGCCCCAGCATTTT. Translation gives CASVAQGTTGNQPQHF. The chain recombines TRBV2 with TRBJ1-5; perhaps TRBD1 as D (5 bases). The CDR3 loop spans 16 amino acids. Trimming pared 9 bases from V and 2 bases from J, leaving 20 bases between. Germline V gene lookup returns CDR1 SNHLY and CDR2 FYNNEI. The entire variable domain, with the rest obtained from reference TRBV2 and TRBJ1-5, is as follows: EPEVTQTPSHQVTQMGQEVILRCVPISNHLYFYWYRQILGQKVEFLVSFYNNEISEKSEIFDDQFSVERPDGSNFTLKIRSTKLEDSAMYFCASVAQGTTGNQPQHFGDGTRLSIL.

The chain has TRBV5-4 and TRBJ2-1; D remains ambiguous. Germline V gene sequence: CDR1 SGHNT, CDR2 YYREEE (reference sequence). V was cut by 2 bases and J by 7 bases, with 7 bases left in between. The CDR3 consists of 12 residues. The CDR3 DNA reads TGTGCCAGCAGCTTTGACAAAAATGAGCAGTTCTTC. Its translation: CASSFDKNEQFF. Together with reference TRBV5-4 and TRBJ2-1, the CDR3 gives the full variable domain: ETGVTQSPTHLIKTRGQQVTLRCSSQSGHNTVSWYQQALGQGPQFIFQYYREEENGRGNFPPRFSGLQFPNYSSELNVNALELDDSALYLCASSFDKNEQFFGPGTRLTVL.

The V call is TRBV7-3, the J call TRBJ2-1; 7 bases are a match to TRBD2. V was pared by 0 bases and J by 7 bases, with 15 bases of the junction left unmatched. Per germline, CDR1 SGHTA and CDR2 FQGTGA. The CDR3 spans 18 residues. CDR3 region: CASSLTGGGREMRNEQFF. Written as DNA, the CDR3 is TGTGCCAGCAGCTTAACGGGAGGCGGGCGGGAGATGCGGAATGAGCAGTTCTTC. Looking up the rest from reference TRBV7-3 and TRBJ2-1 gives the full variable domain: GAGVSQTPSNKVTEKGKYVELRCDPISGHTALYWYRQSLGQGPEFLIYFQGTGAADDSGLPNDRFFAVRPEGSVSTLKIQRTERGDSAVYLCASSLTGGGREMRNEQFFGPGTRLTVL.

V usage is TRBV19 and J usage is TRBJ2-1; TRBD2 agrees at 11 bases. This CDR3 comprises 18 residues. Germline V gene sequence: CDR1 LNHDA, CDR2 SQIVND (reference sequence). V was pared by 1 base and J by 9 bases, with 14 bases of the junction left unmatched. The CDR3: CASSIGGVLAGGSFEQFF. The CDR3 bases are TGTGCCAGTAGTATAGGGGGGGTGCTAGCGGGAGGTTCATTTGAGCAGTTCTTC. The full variable domain, its missing parts supplied by reference TRBV19 and TRBJ2-1, is DGGITQSPKYLFRKEGQNVTLSCEQNLNHDAMYWYRQDPGQGLRLIYYSQIVNDFQKGDIAEGYSVSREKKESFPLTVTSAQKNPTAFYLCASSIGGVLAGGSFEQFFGPGTRLTVL.

The chain combines TRBV6-1 with TRBJ1-1, with unresolved D. This CDR3 is built from 15 residues. CDR1 MNHNS and CDR2 SASEGT come from the germline V gene. The germline V and J ends were trimmed by 1 base and 7 bases, with 16 bases remaining between them. The CDR3 loop reads CASSEVRWGRNEAFF. The CDR3 region has the DNA TGTGCCAGCAGTGAAGTTCGTTGGGGAAGGAATGAAGCTTTCTTT.

The chain combines TRBV27 with TRBJ2-7; 7 positions match TRBD2. After removal of 6 bases from V and 4 bases from J, the junction contained 9 bases not matched to a gene. Looked up from germline, CDR1 is MNHEY and CDR2 is SMNVEV (reference sequence). The CDR3 contains 14 residues. In nucleotides, the CDR3 is TGTGCCAGCAGGGCGGGGGTCCGTAGTTACGAGCAGTACTTC. This translates into CASRAGVRSYEQYF.

The rearrangement uses TRBV7-9 and TRBJ2-7; 8 bases are a match to TRBD2. V was pared by 6 bases and J by 5 bases, with 18 bases of the junction left unmatched. Germline V gene data show CDR1 as SEHNR and CDR2 as FQNEAQ (reference sequence). CDR3 length equals 17 residues. The CDR3 sequence: CASSLWHPGGGSHEQYF. The CDR3 DNA is TGTGCCAGCAGTCTATGGCACCCCGGGGGGGGGAGCCACGAGCAGTACTTC.

This sequence joins TRBV11-3 and TRBJ2-1; a possible D gene is TRBD2 (7 bases). The germline V and J ends were trimmed by 8 bases and 5 bases, with 16 bases remaining between them. The CDR3 extends over 14 amino acids. The germline gives CDR1 SGHNT, CDR2 YENEEA. Written as DNA, the CDR3 is TGTGCCAGCGTAAATGTGGGGGGGCACAATGAGCAGTTCTTC. Translating gives CASVNVGGHNEQFF. Drawing the rest from reference TRBV11-3 and TRBJ2-1, the complete variable domain is EAGVVQSPRYKIIEKKQPVAFWCNPISGHNTLYWYLQNLGQGPELLIRYENEEAVDDSQLPKDRFSAERLKGVDSTLKIQPAELGDSAVYLCASVNVGGHNEQFFGPGTRLTVL.

V gene TRBV19 combines with J gene TRBJ2-7; perhaps TRBD2 as D (5 bases). In germline, CDR1 is LNHDA, CDR2 SQIVND (reference sequence). This CDR3 contains 14 residues. V was cut by 3 bases and J by 0 bases, with 9 bases left in between. DNA for the CDR3: TGTGCCAGTAGTATCCTGGGGAGCTCCTACGAGCAGTACTTC. This encodes CASSILGSSYEQYF.

V usage is TRBV5-8 and J usage is TRBJ1-1; maybe TRBD1 (5 bases). Trimming removed 5 bases at V and 6 bases at J, with 11 bases between. This CDR3 is built from 12 residues. Germline V lookup: CDR1 SGHTS, CDR2 YDEGEE. The CDR3, as DNA: TGTGCCAGCAGGTACAGGACCGCTGAAGCTTTCTTT. This encodes CASRYRTAEAFF.

The CDR3 nucleotides are TGTGCCAGCAGCCTCCGGAGACCATCTAGCGGTTTCTCCTACAATGAGCAGTTCTTC. It is translated as CASSLRRPSSGFSYNEQFF. The rearrangement joins TRBV7-2 to TRBJ2-1, with TRBD2 matching over 7 bases. Germline V gene data show CDR1 as SGHTA and CDR2 as FQGNSA. The CDR3 length is 19 residues. Losses at the gene ends were 5 bases for V and 0 bases for J; bases not matched to a gene: 16. The full variable domain, with the rest looked up from reference TRBV7-2 and TRBJ2-1, is GAGVSQSPSNKVTEKGKDVELRCDPISGHTALYWYRQSLGQGLEFLIYFQGNSAPDKSGLPSDRFSAERTGGSVSTLTIQRTQQEDSAVYLCASSLRRPSSGFSYNEQFFGPGTRLTVL.